Below are 17 T cell receptor beta chains sequenced from a single sample in a study of monozygotic twins with inflammatory bowel disease. No DNA is given; TCRdb re-called the 5' RACE reads and lists each CDR3 protein once. In all, the sample yields 300,000 to 400,000 distinct CDR3 sequences. The specimen sequenced was blood. The receptor set was obtained from a human donor with ulcerative colitis or Crohn's disease, or a healthy co-twin of an affected twin (not recorded which).

The chain has TRBV20-1 and TRBJ2-1; TCRdb designates TRBD2, a call that cannot be tested without DNA. Germline V CDR1 and CDR2: DFQATT, SNEGSKA (reference sequence). There are 11 residues in the CDR3. The CDR3 here is CSALLGEEQFF.

V and J are TRBV7-2 and TRBJ2-4. CDR3 size: 17 residues. Looked up from germline, CDR1 is SGHTA and CDR2 is FQGNSA. The CDR3 region is CASSLGPTYLAKNIQYF.

The V and J genes are TRBV5-1 and TRBJ1-6; absent DNA, TCRdb's TRBD1 call cannot be checked. The CDR3 is made up of 17 amino acids. Germline assignment: CDR1 SGHRS and CDR2 YFSETQ. The CDR3 loop is CASSRATGGADGSPLHF.

V is TRBV20-1 and J is TRBJ1-1. This CDR3 is 15 amino acids long. The V gene's germline CDR1 is DFQATT and CDR2 SNEGSKA (reference sequence). CDR3 region: CSAGRFGPPNTEAFF.

This chain links TRBV7-9 with TRBJ2-7; TCRdb returns TRBD1, unconfirmable since there is no DNA. Germline V gene lookup returns CDR1 SEHNR and CDR2 FQNEAQ (reference sequence). The CDR3 loop spans 15 amino acids. CDR3 sequence: CASSPRRGGPREQYF.

V and J are TRBV7-2 and TRBJ2-7; the TCRdb call, TRBD2, lacks DNA for checking. This CDR3 has 13 amino acids. Germline V gene lookup returns CDR1 SGHTA and CDR2 FQGNSA. The chain's CDR3 is CASSPPTSGGIIF.

This rearrangement joins TRBV20-1 to TRBJ2-3. Germline CDR1 DFQATT, CDR2 SNEGSKA (reference sequence). The CDR3 contains 11 residues. This CDR3 reads CSALSADTQYF.

The chain employs TRBV7-3 and TRBJ1-3. Germline loops: CDR1 SGHTA, CDR2 FQGTGA. The CDR3 spans 15 residues. CDR3 sequence: CASSLGVNSGNTIYF.

The chain joins TRBV6-1 to TRBJ1-6. Germline V lookup: CDR1 MNHNS, CDR2 SASEGT. This CDR3 comprises 16 residues. CDR3 residues: CASTPSGAVPNSPLHF.

The gene calls are TRBV12-3 or TRBV12-4 and TRBJ2-2; TCRdb selects TRBD2, and the lack of DNA leaves this call unchecked. The CDR3 contains 14 residues. The CDR3 loop is CATSGRANTGELFF.

The V gene is TRBV7-2, the J gene TRBJ1-4; TCRdb returns TRBD1, unconfirmable since there is no DNA. The CDR3 length is 14 residues. Germline loops: CDR1 SGHTA, CDR2 FQGNSA. The CDR3 loop reads CASSTGGAKEKLFF.

The chain employs TRBV4-2 and TRBJ2-1; checking the TCRdb D call of TRBD2 is not possible without DNA. The CDR3 is made up of 17 amino acids. Germline CDR1 and CDR2: LGHNA and YNFKEQ. The CDR3 sequence: CASSQGLAGTIYNEQFF.

This chain uses TRBV6-1 with TRBJ2-7; TCRdb's D gene call, TRBD1, goes unchecked for lack of DNA. This CDR3 spans 15 amino acids. CDR1 is MNHNS, CDR2 SASEGT, per germline. CDR3 residues: CASSIIGGASYEQYF.

The rearrangement joins TRBV5-1 to TRBJ1-2; checking the TCRdb D call of TRBD1 is not possible without DNA. This CDR3 has 16 amino acids. Per germline, CDR1 SGHRS and CDR2 YFSETQ. The CDR3 reads CASSPGQGRGGYGYTF.

The chain combines TRBV20-1 with TRBJ1-3. Germline V gene data show CDR1 as DFQATT and CDR2 as SNEGSKA (reference sequence). The CDR3 sequence is 14 residues long. The CDR3 loop is CDGGLGLSGNTIYF.

The chain joins TRBV25-1 to TRBJ1-1; TCRdb calls TRBD1, which cannot be checked without DNA. This CDR3 region has 14 residues. Germline V gives CDR1 MGHDK, CDR2 SYGVNS. The CDR3 loop is CASSEEVGLAEAFF.

The J gene is TRBJ2-7, the V gene TRBV11-2. The length of the CDR3 is 11 residues. Germline V lookup: CDR1 SGHAT, CDR2 FQNNGV. Here the CDR3 reads CASRVTYEQYF. Based on the CDR3 plus reference TRBV11-2 and TRBJ2-7, the full variable domain is EAGVAQSPRYKIIEKRQSVAFWCNPISGHATLYWYQQILGQGPKLLIQFQNNGVVDDSQLPKDRFSAERLKGVDSTLKIQPAKLEDSAVYLCASRVTYEQYFGPGTRLTVT.